The next 20 T cell receptor beta chains were all read from a single sample in a study of cytomegalovirus exposure and HLA in healthy donors (TCRdb year 2017). The library came from the immunoSEQ multiplex PCR assay. The multiplex PCR relied on a mix of 60 forward primers for TCR Vbeta segments and 13 reverse primers for TCR Jbeta segments. TCRdb took this table from immuneACCESS and kept in-frame rearrangements with V and J called. Such tables lack part of the clones; where checked against another copy, unresolved V genes explain under half of the gap, and the rest is unexplained. The sample yields around 200,000 clones; about three quarters were counted once. The leading ten clones occupy about a sixth of the sample. Sequencing input: PBMCs. These receptors came from a man aged 35-49 years in good health and CMV-seronegative.

With respect to this clone: The junction departs from the called germline gene at one end, perhaps through a read error. Distinct nucleotide sequences in the sample also encode this CDR3. The rearrangement links TRBV2 to TRBJ2-5; possible D gene TRBD2, 5 bases. Germline CDR1 SNHLY, CDR2 FYNNEI. The CDR3 has 14 residues. DNA of the CDR3: TGCGCCAGCAGTTTGGACTCCTCCCAAGAGACCCAGTACTTC. Residues: CASSLDSSQETQYF.

The chain has TRBV5-5 and TRBJ2-7, with TRBD1 as a possible D gene (6 bases). The V end was cut by 3 bases, the J end by 3 bases, with 16 bases between. Germline V gene data show CDR1 as SGHKS and CDR2 as YYEKEE (reference sequence). The CDR3 runs 15 residues. The CDR3 region is CASSWATGQFYEQYF. The CDR3 DNA reads TGTGCCAGCAGCTGGGCGACAGGTCAATTCTACGAGCAGTACTTC. The variable domain in full, completed from reference TRBV5-5 and TRBJ2-7, reads DAGVTQSPTHLIKTRGQQVTLRCSPISGHKSVSWYQQVLGQGPQFIFQYYEKEERGRGNFPDRFSARQFPNYSSELNVNALLLGDSALYLCASSWATGQFYEQYFGPGTRLTVT.

This clone was observed a handful of times. The V gene is TRBV27, the J gene TRBJ2-3; tentative D call: TRBD1 (5 bases). Germline CDR1 and CDR2: MNHEY and SMNVEV (reference sequence). V shed 2 bases and J shed 5 bases, with 11 bases lying between them. The CDR3 has 14 residues. The DNA for the CDR3 is TGTGCCAGCAGTTTACAGGGCTTCGGAGATACGCAGTATTTT. Its protein is CASSLQGFGDTQYF.

This chain connects TRBV5-6 to TRBJ1-2; possibly TRBD1 for D (5 bases). Deletions cut 1 base from V and 4 bases from J, with 11 bases between. CDR3 length: 14 residues. In germline, CDR1 is SGHDT, CDR2 YYEEEE. CDR3 protein: CASSLMGPPYGYTF. CDR3 sequence (DNA): TGTGCCAGCAGCTTGATGGGGCCGCCCTATGGCTACACCTTC.

The chain has TRBV19 and TRBJ2-1; 13 bases line up with TRBD2. The CDR3 length is 18 residues. Germline V lookup: CDR1 LNHDA, CDR2 SQIVND (reference sequence). V lost 6 bases, J lost 9 bases, and 17 bases stayed unmatched. DNA for the CDR3: TGTGCCAGTAGCCGAGTCCCGGGACTAGCGGGAAGGTACGGTGAGCAGTTCTTC. Its protein is CASSRVPGLAGRYGEQFF.

This clone came up a few times. V is TRBV9 and J is TRBJ2-1; TRBD2 aligns across 11 bases. CDR1 and CDR2 (germline): SGDLS, YYNGEE. This CDR3 region has 17 residues. Losses at the gene ends were 0 bases for V and 4 bases for J; bases not matched to a gene: 6. Here the CDR3 DNA reads TGTGCCAGCAGCGTAGACCCAACTAGCGGGGGATACAATGAGCAGTTCTTC. Translating gives CASSVDPTSGGYNEQFF.

The chain carries TRBV18 and TRBJ2-7, with D hard to call. From germline, CDR1 is KGHSH and CDR2 LQKENI. CDR3 size: 15 residues. Deletions cut 3 bases from V and 3 bases from J, with 15 bases between. CDR3: CASSPASFRFYEQYF. CDR3 in DNA: TGTGCCAGCTCACCGGCCTCATTCCGATTCTACGAGCAGTACTTC.

The chain links TRBV2 to TRBJ2-2; a possible D gene is TRBD1 (5 bases). CDR3 length: 14 amino acids. Trimming pared 7 bases from V and 0 bases from J, leaving 9 bases between. CDR1 and CDR2 (germline): SNHLY, FYNNEI. The CDR3 reads CASTARANTGELFF. In DNA, the CDR3 is TGTGCCAGCACGGCCAGGGCGAACACCGGGGAGCTGTTTTTT.

The chain uses TRBV5-1 and TRBJ2-2; TRBD1 aligns across 9 bases. With V trimmed by 5 bases and J by 3 bases, 2 bases remained unmatched. The CDR3 sequence is 14 residues long. Germline V gene data show CDR1 as SGHRS and CDR2 as YFSETQ. CDR3 nucleotides: TGCGCCAGCAGATGGACAGGGGACACCGGGGAGCTGTTTTTT. It yields the protein CASRWTGDTGELFF.

The chain combines TRBV9 with TRBJ2-5; the match to TRBD2 covers 8 bases. Per germline, CDR1 SGDLS and CDR2 YYNGEE. V shed 4 bases and J 5 bases; nucleotides not matched to a gene: 7. This CDR3 contains 14 residues. CDR3 sequence: CASSRGTSSETQYF. DNA for the CDR3: TGTGCCAGCAGCCGTGGGACTAGTAGTGAGACCCAGTACTTC.

The V call is TRBV7-3, the J call TRBJ2-1, with no clear D. CDR1 is SGHTA, CDR2 FQGTGA, per germline. Between the trimmed V and J ends, which lost 0 bases and 5 bases, there was a span of 5 bases. CDR3 size: 13 residues. CDR3 region: CASSLTRNNEQFF. CDR3 sequence (DNA): TGTGCCAGCAGCTTAACGAGGAACAATGAGCAGTTCTTC.

This rearrangement joins TRBV10-1 to TRBJ2-2; TRBD2 is a possible D gene (5 bases). The CDR3 runs to 13 residues. Per the germline V gene, CDR1 is WNHNN and CDR2 is SYGVQD (reference sequence). Trimming left V 7 bases short and J 6 bases short, with 12 bases between. In nucleotides, the CDR3 is TGCGCCAGCACTCGACGAGGGTCCGGGGAGCTGTTTTTT. Translated, it gives CASTRRGSGELFF.

The genes are TRBV10-1 and TRBJ2-2, with 9 bases aligning to TRBD1. The junction had 6 bases not matched to a gene; V was cut back by 3 bases and J by 7 bases. The germline CDR1 and CDR2 sequences are WNHNN and SYGVQD (reference sequence). The CDR3 consists of 15 residues. The CDR3 nucleotides read TGCGCCAGCAGTGACGGGACAGGGATAGACGGGGAGCTGTTTTTT. Translation: CASSDGTGIDGELFF.

This clone occurred a few times. This chain links TRBV6-4 with TRBJ2-3; 8 nucleotides agree with TRBD2. The CDR3 is 14 amino acids. Per germline, CDR1 MRHNA and CDR2 SNTAGT. The V segment lost 5 bases and the J segment 4 bases; nucleotides outside the gene matches: 5. The CDR3 DNA reads as TGTGCCAGCAGTCCGGGACTAGGCGCAGATACGCAGTATTTT. It encodes CASSPGLGADTQYF.

In this sample, this clone turned up a few times. The rearrangement links TRBV5-1 to TRBJ2-7; tentative D call: TRBD2 (6 bases). This CDR3 contains 12 residues. Looked up from germline, CDR1 is SGHRS and CDR2 is YFSETQ. V was cut by 4 bases and J by 6 bases, with 11 bases left in between. The CDR3 coding sequence is TGCGCCAGCAGCGGCGCCGGGGGCGAGCAGTACTTC. It is translated as CASSGAGGEQYF. Full variable domain (outside the CDR3, taken from reference TRBV5-1 and TRBJ2-7): KAGVTQTPRYLIKTRGQQVTLSCSPISGHRSVSWYQQTPGQGLQFLFEYFSETQRNKGNFPGRFSGRQFSNSRSEMNVSTLELGDSALYLCASSGAGGEQYFGPGTRLTVT.

The chain couples TRBV27 to TRBJ1-6; the D gene is possibly TRBD1 (6 bases). Deletions cut 3 bases from V and 10 bases from J, with 16 bases between. CDR1 is MNHEY and CDR2 is SMNVEV in the germline V gene (reference sequence). This CDR3 is 15 amino acids long. CDR3 bases: TGTGCCAGCAGTTTGACAGGCCTGTCAGGATCACCCCTCCACTTT. It encodes CASSLTGLSGSPLHF.

This clone has a handful of counts. The chain is built from TRBV28 and TRBJ1-5; 8 nucleotides agree with TRBD1. The CDR3 totals 14 residues. V lost 4 bases to trimming and J lost 7 bases; unmatched junction nucleotides: 6. Looked up from germline, CDR1 is MDHEN and CDR2 is SYDVKM. For the CDR3, the DNA is TGTGCCAGCAGTTCGGCAGGGGGCGGCCAGCCCCAGCATTTT. The encoded protein is CASSSAGGGQPQHF.

This clone was detected a few times. The chain employs TRBV6-5 and TRBJ2-1; TRBD2 matches at 8 bases. Germline CDR1 is MNHEY and CDR2 is SVGAGI. Trimming took 0 bases from V and 6 from J; bases not matched to a gene: 4. CDR3 size: 15 residues. The CDR3 reads CASSYSTGGPNEQFF. CDR3 nucleotide sequence: TGTGCCAGCAGTTACTCGACGGGGGGGCCCAATGAGCAGTTCTTC.

The chain links TRBV7-2 to TRBJ1-5; D remains ambiguous. The V end was cut by 1 base, the J end by 3 bases, with 10 bases between. CDR1 is SGHTA, CDR2 FQGNSA, per germline. The CDR3 length is 15 residues. In DNA, the CDR3 is TGTGCCAGCAGCTTAGGCAGGTCTTACAATCAGCCCCAGCATTTT. This encodes CASSLGRSYNQPQHF.

This chain joins TRBV7-8 and TRBJ2-2, with no clear D. Trimming stripped 0 bases from V and 0 bases from J, with 8 bases between. This CDR3 contains 16 residues. The germline CDR1 and CDR2 sequences are SGHVS and FQNEAQ. The CDR3 here is CASSLARTPNTGELFF. CDR3 nucleotides: TGTGCCAGCAGCTTAGCTCGCACACCGAACACCGGGGAGCTGTTTTTT.